What follows is one T cell receptor (beta chain) and its context. Its specificity is unknown. Every donor was a healthy person donating bone marrow. Trimming shortened V by 1 base and J by 6 bases, and 17 bases separated the two germline ends. The CDR3 spans 15 residues. CDR1 is SGDLS, CDR2 YYNGEE, per germline. In the PCR, 60 Vbeta and 13 Jbeta primers were used. Clones were read by immunoSEQ multiplex PCR, and TCRdb kept only the in-frame ones, dropping some. The sample lists some 150,000 clones, 60% to 80% occurring once. This specimen belongs to a study of cytomegalovirus exposure and HLA in healthy donors. Broader study findings: Most sequenced TCRs were rare (though some public TCRs occurred in many donors). Researchers reported that a few CMV-associated chains were confirmed in vitro as CMV antigen-specific.

The receptor's source is a man younger than 30 in good health and CMV-seropositive. The chain has TRBV9 and TRBJ2-7; a weak D match, TRBD1 (6 bases). The sample consisted of PBMCs. The CDR3, as DNA: TGTGCCAGCAGCGTATCACCCGCAGGGGACATCGAGCAGTACTTC. Its translation: CASSVSPAGDIEQYF.